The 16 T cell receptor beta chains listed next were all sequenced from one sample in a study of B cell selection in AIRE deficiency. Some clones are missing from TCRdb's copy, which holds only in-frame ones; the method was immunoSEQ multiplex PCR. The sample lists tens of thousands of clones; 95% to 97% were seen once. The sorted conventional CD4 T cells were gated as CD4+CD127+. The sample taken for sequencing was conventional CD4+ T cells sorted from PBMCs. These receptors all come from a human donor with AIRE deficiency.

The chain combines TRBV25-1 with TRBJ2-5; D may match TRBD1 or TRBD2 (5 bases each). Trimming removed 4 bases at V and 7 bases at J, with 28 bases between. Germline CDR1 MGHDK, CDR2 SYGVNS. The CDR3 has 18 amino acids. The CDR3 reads CASSARSPGPGLSATQYF. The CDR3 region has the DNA TGTGCCAGCAGTGCGCGCTCTCCGGGACCCGGGCTTTCCGCGACCCAGTACTTC.

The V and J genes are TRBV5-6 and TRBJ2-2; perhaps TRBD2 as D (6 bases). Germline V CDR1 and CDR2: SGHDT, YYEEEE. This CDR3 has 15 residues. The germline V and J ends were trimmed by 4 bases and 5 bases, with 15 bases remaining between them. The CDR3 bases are TGTGCCAGCAGCCTGGGGCCTGGGGGGACCGGGGAGCTGTTTTTT. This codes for CASSLGPGGTGELFF.

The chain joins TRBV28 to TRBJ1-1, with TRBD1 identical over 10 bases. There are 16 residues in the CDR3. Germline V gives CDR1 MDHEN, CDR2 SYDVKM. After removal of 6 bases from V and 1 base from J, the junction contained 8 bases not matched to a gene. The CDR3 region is CASRTDRGHRNTEAFF. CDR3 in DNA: TGTGCCAGCAGGACAGACAGGGGGCATAGGAACACTGAAGCTTTCTTT. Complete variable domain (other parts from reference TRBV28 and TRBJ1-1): DVKVTQSSRYLVKRTGEKVFLECVQDMDHENMFWYRQDPGLGLRLIYFSYDVKMKEKGDIPEGYSVSREKKERFSLILESASTNQTSMYLCASRTDRGHRNTEAFFGQGTRLTVV.

The chain's CDR3 is CASRERGQGFLAGDSSTGELFF. CDR3 DNA sequence: TGCGCCAGCAGGGAGCGGGGACAGGGGTTCTTGGCGGGAGATAGCAGCACCGGGGAGCTGTTTTTT. The V call is TRBV10-1, the J call TRBJ2-2; TRBD1 aligns across 10 bases. CDR1 and CDR2 from the germline V gene are WNHNN and SYGVQD (reference sequence). The CDR3 consists of 22 residues. With 6 bases clipped from V and 4 bases from J, the junction kept 26 bases outside the gene matches.

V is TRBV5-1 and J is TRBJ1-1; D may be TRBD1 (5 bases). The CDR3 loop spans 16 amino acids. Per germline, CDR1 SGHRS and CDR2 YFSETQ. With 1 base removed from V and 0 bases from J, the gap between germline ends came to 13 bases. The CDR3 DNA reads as TGCGCCAGCAGCTTGCAAGGGGTGTCGATGAACACTGAAGCTTTCTTT. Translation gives CASSLQGVSMNTEAFF.

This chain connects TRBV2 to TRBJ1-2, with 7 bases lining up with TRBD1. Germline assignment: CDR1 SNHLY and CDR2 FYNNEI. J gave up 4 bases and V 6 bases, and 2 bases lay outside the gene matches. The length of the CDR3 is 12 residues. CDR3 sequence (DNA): TGTGCCAGCAGGCGGGACAGCTATGGCTACACCTTC. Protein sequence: CASRRDSYGYTF.

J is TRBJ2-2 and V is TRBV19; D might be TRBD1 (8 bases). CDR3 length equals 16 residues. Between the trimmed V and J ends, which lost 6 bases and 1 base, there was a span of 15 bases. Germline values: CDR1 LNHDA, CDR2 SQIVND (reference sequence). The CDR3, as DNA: TGTGCCAGTAGGGTGCGGGGGACAGGGAACACCGGGGAGCTGTTTTTT. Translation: CASRVRGTGNTGELFF.

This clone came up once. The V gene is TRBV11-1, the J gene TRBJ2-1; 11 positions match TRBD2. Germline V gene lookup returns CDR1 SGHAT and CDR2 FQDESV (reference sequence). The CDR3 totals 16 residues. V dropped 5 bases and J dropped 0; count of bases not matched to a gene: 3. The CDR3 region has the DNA TGTGCCAGCAGCCGAGGACTAGCGGGCTCCTACAATGAGCAGTTCTTC. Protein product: CASSRGLAGSYNEQFF.

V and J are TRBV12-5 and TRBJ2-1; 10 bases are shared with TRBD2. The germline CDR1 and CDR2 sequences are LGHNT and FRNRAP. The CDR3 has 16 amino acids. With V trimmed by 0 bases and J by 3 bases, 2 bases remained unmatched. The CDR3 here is CASGLVRTSGYNEQFF. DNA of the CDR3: TGTGCTAGTGGTTTGGTCCGGACTAGCGGCTACAATGAGCAGTTCTTC.

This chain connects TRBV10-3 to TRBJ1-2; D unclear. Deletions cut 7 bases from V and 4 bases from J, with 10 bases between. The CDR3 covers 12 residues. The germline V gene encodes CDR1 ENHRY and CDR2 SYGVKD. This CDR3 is CAITPGGYGYTF. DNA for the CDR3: TGTGCCATCACTCCCGGAGGCTATGGCTACACCTTC.

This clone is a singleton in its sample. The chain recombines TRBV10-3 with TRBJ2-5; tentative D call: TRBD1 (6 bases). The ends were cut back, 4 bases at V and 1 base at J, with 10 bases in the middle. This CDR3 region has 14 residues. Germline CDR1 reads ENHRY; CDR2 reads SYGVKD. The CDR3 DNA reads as TGTGCCATCAGTGTAGGGGGTCCCCAAGAGACCCAGTACTTC. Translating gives CAISVGGPQETQYF.

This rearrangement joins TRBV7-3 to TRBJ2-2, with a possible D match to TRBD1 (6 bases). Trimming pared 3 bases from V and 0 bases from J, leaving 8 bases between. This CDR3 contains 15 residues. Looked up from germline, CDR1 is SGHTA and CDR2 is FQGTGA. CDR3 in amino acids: CASSFKGANTGELFF. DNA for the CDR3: TGTGCCAGCAGCTTCAAGGGGGCGAACACCGGGGAGCTGTTTTTT.

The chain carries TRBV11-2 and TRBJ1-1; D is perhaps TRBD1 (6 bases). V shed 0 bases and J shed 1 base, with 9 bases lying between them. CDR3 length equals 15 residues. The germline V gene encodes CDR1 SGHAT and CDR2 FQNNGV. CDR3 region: CASSLDGRGNTEAFF. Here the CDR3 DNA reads TGTGCCAGCAGCTTAGATGGCAGGGGGAACACTGAAGCTTTCTTT.

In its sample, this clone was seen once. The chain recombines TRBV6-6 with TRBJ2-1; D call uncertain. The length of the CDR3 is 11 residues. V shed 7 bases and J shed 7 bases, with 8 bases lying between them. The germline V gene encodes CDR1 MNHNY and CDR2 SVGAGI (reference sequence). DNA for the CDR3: TGTGCCAGCACCCAGGAGAATGAGCAGTTCTTC. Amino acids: CASTQENEQFF.

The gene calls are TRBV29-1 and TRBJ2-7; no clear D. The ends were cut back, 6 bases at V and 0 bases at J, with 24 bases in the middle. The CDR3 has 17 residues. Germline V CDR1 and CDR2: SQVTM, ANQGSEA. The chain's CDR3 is CSVITLVRSTFSYEQYF. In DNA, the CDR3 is TGCAGCGTCATAACCCTCGTGAGGAGTACCTTCTCCTACGAGCAGTACTTC.

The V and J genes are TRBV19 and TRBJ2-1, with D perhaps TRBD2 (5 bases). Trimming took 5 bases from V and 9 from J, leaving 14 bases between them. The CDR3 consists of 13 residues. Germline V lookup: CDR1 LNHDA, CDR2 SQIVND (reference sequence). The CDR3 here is CASSWKRVSEQFF. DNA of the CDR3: TGTGCCAGTAGTTGGAAGAGGGTGAGTGAGCAGTTCTTC.